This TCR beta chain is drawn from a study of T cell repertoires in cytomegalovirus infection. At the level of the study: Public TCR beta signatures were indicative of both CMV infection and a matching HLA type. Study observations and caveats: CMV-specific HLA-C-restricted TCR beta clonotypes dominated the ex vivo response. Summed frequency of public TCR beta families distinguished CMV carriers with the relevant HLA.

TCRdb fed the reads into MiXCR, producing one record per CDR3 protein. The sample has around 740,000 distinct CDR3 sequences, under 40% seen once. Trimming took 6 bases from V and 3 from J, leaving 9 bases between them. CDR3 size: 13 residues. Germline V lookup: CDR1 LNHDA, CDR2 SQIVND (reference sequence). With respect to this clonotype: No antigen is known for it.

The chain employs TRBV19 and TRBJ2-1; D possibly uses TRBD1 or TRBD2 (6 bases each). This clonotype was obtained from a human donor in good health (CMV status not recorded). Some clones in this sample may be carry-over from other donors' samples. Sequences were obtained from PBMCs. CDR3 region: CASRGGHYNEQFF. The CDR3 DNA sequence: TGTGCCAGTAGGGGGGGCCACTACAATGAGCAGTTCTTC.